The 10 T cell receptor beta chains given below trace back to one sample, sequenced in a study of molecular identifiers for immune sequencing clone quantification. Via MiXCR, TCRdb re-called the PCR reads, giving one row per CDR3 protein. This table holds some 97,000 distinct CDR3 sequences, 36% found once. The sequenced material came from naive CD8+ T cells from blood, with Jurkat cell RNA spiked in. Indicated subset: FACS-sorted CD8+CD4-CCR7+CD45RA+ naive T cells. These receptor sequences come from a human donor in good health. Some libraries in this study had Jurkat cell RNA spiked in.

This clonotype was detected many times. The chain links TRBV7-2 to TRBJ1-1; D possibly corresponds to TRBD1 (5 bases). This CDR3 spans 13 amino acids. The germline CDR1 and CDR2 sequences are SGHTA and FQGNSA. The V end was cut by 2 bases, the J end by 4 bases, with 8 bases between. The CDR3 here is CASSLSGFTEAFF. For the CDR3, the DNA is TGTGCCAGCAGCTTATCAGGGTTCACTGAAGCTTTCTTT.

A word on this clonotype: Relative to the germline gene, one junction end is altered; a read error may explain this. The CDR3 nucleotides read TGTGCCAGCAGCGTATGGGGTTCGAAAGATACGCAGTTTTTT. This translates into CASSVWGSKDTQFF. The rearrangement joins TRBV11-2 to TRBJ2-3; unclear D gene. CDR3 size: 14 residues. The V gene's germline CDR1 is SGHAT and CDR2 FQNNGV.

This clonotype was counted at least ten times. CDR3 amino acids: CASSYGAGVQPQHF. DNA of the CDR3: TGTGCCAGCAGTTATGGGGCAGGGGTTCAGCCCCAGCATTTT. The rearrangement joins TRBV6-5 to TRBJ1-5; D perhaps matches TRBD1 (6 bases). Between the trimmed V and J ends, which lost 3 bases and 6 bases, there was a span of 12 bases. There are 14 residues in the CDR3. From germline, CDR1 is MNHEY and CDR2 SVGAGI.

This clonotype was seen more than once but under ten times. The chain carries TRBV11-2 and TRBJ2-3; TRBD2 might be the D (5 bases). CDR1 and CDR2 (germline): SGHAT, FQNNGV. The CDR3 sequence is 14 residues long. The V and J ends lost 2 bases and 2 bases respectively, with 8 bases between them. DNA for the CDR3: TGTGCCAGCAGCTTACTAGCCTACACAGATACGCAGTATTTT. Translating gives CASSLLAYTDTQYF.

Comments on this clonotype: This may stem from a read error, because a much larger clone lies one nucleotide away. The CDR3 here is CASSQALQGSGRYF. CDR3 bases: TGCGCCAGCAGCCAAGCCCTTCAGGGCTCGGGGAGGTACTTC. V usage is TRBV4-3 and J usage is TRBJ2-7; possibly TRBD1 or TRBD2 for D (5 bases each). Germline CDR1 reads LGHNA; CDR2 reads YSLEER. CDR3 size: 14 residues. Trimming took off 1 base at V and 12 bases at J, with 19 bases between the two ends.

In its sample, this clonotype was seen a few times. V usage is TRBV27 and J usage is TRBJ2-7; 7 bases are shared with TRBD1. Looked up from germline, CDR1 is MNHEY and CDR2 is SMNVEV (reference sequence). The V segment lost 3 bases and the J segment 2 bases; nucleotides outside the gene matches: 1. The CDR3 spans 13 residues. CDR3 nucleotide sequence: TGTGCCAGCAGTTTGCAGGGGGCCTACGAGCAGTACTTC. Translated, it gives CASSLQGAYEQYF.

This clonotype has just a few counts. The genes are TRBV6-5 and TRBJ2-1, with 7 bases aligning to TRBD2. J lost 1 base, V lost 4 bases, and 7 bases had no gene match. Per germline, CDR1 MNHEY and CDR2 SVGAGI. The CDR3 is 16 residues long. The chain's CDR3 is CASSFRGRGSYNEQFF. The DNA of the CDR3 is TGTGCCAGCAGTTTCCGCGGGAGAGGGTCCTACAATGAGCAGTTCTTC.

The chain employs TRBV27 and TRBJ2-1; 11 nucleotides agree with TRBD2. The CDR3 is made up of 17 amino acids. Germline lookup yields CDR1 MNHEY and CDR2 SMNVEV (reference sequence). Trimming took 2 bases from V and 2 from J; bases not matched to a gene: 5. CDR3 sequence (DNA): TGTGCCAGCAGTTTAAGGCTAGCGGGAGGTACCTACAATGAGCAGTTCTTC. This gives the protein CASSLRLAGGTYNEQFF.

The V gene is TRBV4-3, the J gene TRBJ2-7, with D perhaps matching TRBD1 (5 bases). Trimming pared 0 bases from V and 0 bases from J, leaving 15 bases between. In germline, CDR1 is LGHNA, CDR2 YSLEER. The CDR3 consists of 17 residues. The CDR3 reads CASSQDTGHRSSYEQYF. The CDR3 coding sequence is TGCGCCAGCAGCCAAGATACCGGACACCGTAGCTCCTACGAGCAGTACTTC.

DNA for the CDR3: TGCAGCGTTGAAGGTTGGCAGCCTCGACCCTACGAGCAGTACTTC. It codes for CSVEGWQPRPYEQYF. This chain connects TRBV29-1 to TRBJ2-7; D gene uncertain. This CDR3 is 15 amino acids long. Trimming shortened V by 1 base and J by 2 bases, and 15 bases separated the two germline ends. CDR1 is SQVTM and CDR2 is ANQGSEA in the germline V gene.